This T cell receptor (beta chain) was profiled in a study of tumor-infiltrating lymphocytes in primary liver carcinoma. This clonotype was detected ten times or more. Without any cell sorting, about 20-31 mg of bulk tissue yielded co-extracted RNA and DNA. A constant-region primer served to make TCR beta cDNA from approximately 490 ng total RNA. TCR beta libraries came from three nested multiplex PCR rounds using slightly modified ARM-PCR. TRBV1-TRBV30 forward primers paired with a C-beta reverse primer drove the first two PCR rounds, around 10 cycles each. In TCRdb, the multiplex PCR reads were re-called with MiXCR into one record per CDR3 protein. This table has approximately 110,000 distinct CDR3 sequences, around 64% appearing once. Per the germline V gene, CDR1 is SEHNR and CDR2 is FQNEAQ (reference sequence). Trimming took off 3 bases at V and 2 bases at J, with 14 bases between the two ends. The length of the CDR3 is 15 residues.

This sequence originates from a woman in her sixties or seventies with primary liver carcinoma and hepatitis B virus infection. The source material was liver tumor tissue from sampling region 3. Subset noted: tumor region T3, left-lateral pole. The chain recombines TRBV7-9 with TRBJ2-7; D may be TRBD1 or TRBD2 (6 bases each). The CDR3 DNA reads TGTGCCAGCAGCTTCCGTGCGGGGACAACCTACGAGCAGTACTTC. Translated, it gives CASSFRAGTTYEQYF.